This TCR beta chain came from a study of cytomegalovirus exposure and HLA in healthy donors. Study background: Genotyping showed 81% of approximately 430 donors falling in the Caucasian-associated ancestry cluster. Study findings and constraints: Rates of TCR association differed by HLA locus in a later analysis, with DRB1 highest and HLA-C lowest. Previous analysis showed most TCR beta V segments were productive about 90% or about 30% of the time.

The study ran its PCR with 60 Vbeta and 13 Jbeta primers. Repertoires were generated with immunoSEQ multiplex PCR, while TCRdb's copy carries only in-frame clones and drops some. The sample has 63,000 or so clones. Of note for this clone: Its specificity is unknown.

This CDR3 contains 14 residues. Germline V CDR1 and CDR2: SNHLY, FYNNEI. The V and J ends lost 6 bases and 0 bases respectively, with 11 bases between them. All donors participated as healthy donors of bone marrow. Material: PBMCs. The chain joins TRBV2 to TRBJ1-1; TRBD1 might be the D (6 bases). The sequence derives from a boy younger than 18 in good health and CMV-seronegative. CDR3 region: CASRRDIVNTEAFF. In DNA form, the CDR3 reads TGTGCCAGCAGGAGGGACATTGTGAACACTGAAGCTTTCTTT.